These 20 T cell receptor beta chains came from one sample sequenced in a study of T cells after yellow fever vaccination. TCRdb analysed the 5' RACE reads with MiXCR anew, one entry per CDR3 protein. This table has under 600,000 distinct CDR3 sequences, roughly 13% appearing once. The specimen comprised PBMCs, sampled on the day of the yellow fever booster vaccination. All receptors come from a man aged 25-40 years who received the YFV17D yellow fever vaccine.

This clonotype came up many times. The chain employs TRBV5-1 and TRBJ2-3; TRBD1 matches at 7 bases. V shed 0 bases, J shed 8 bases, and the junction held 9 bases outside the gene matches. CDR1 and CDR2 from the germline V gene are SGHRS and YFSETQ. This CDR3 comprises 15 residues. For the CDR3, the DNA is TGCGCCAGCAGCTTGGAGTTAGGGGGCCGGGCTACGCAGTATTTT. Protein product: CASSLELGGRATQYF.

This clonotype was recorded many times. The chain is built from TRBV12-3 or TRBV12-4 and TRBJ1-5; D remains ambiguous. V was trimmed by 4 bases and J by 2 bases, leaving 9 bases between them. The CDR3 is 14 amino acids. DNA of the CDR3: TGTGCCAGCAGTTCTGGACTGGGCAATCAGCCCCAGCATTTT. Amino acids: CASSSGLGNQPQHF.

This clonotype was seen more than once but under ten times. The chain combines TRBV5-4 with TRBJ2-7, with D possibly matching TRBD1 (6 bases). This CDR3 contains 15 residues. Per the germline V gene, CDR1 is SGHNT and CDR2 is YYREEE (reference sequence). V lost 7 bases and J lost 4, with 21 bases in between. The CDR3 region has the DNA TGTGCCAGCCGTTCCAGGGACATTACTGCGTACGAGCAGTACTTC. Translated, it gives CASRSRDITAYEQYF.

This clonotype was observed a handful of times. This rearrangement joins TRBV6-2 or TRBV6-3 to TRBJ1-1, with 9 positions matching TRBD1. CDR1 is MNHEY and CDR2 is SVGEGT in the germline V gene. The CDR3 is made up of 16 amino acids. The trim removed 7 bases at V and 3 bases at J, leaving 12 bases unmatched. CDR3 protein: CASNPSSTGGHTEAFF. As DNA, the CDR3 is TGTGCCAGCAACCCCTCTTCCACAGGGGGCCACACTGAAGCTTTCTTT.

This clonotype was counted a few times. The chain recombines TRBV20-1 with TRBJ2-1; the D gene is possibly TRBD2 (5 bases). V was trimmed by 3 bases and J by 5 bases, leaving 5 bases between them. The CDR3 totals 11 residues. CDR1 is DFQATT, CDR2 SNEGSKA, per germline (reference sequence). CDR3 loop: CSARTNNEQFF. CDR3 coding DNA: TGCAGTGCTAGGACTAACAATGAGCAGTTCTTC.

This clonotype has more than one count but fewer than ten. The rearrangement uses TRBV18 and TRBJ1-3; D is undetermined. Trimming removed 2 bases at V and 0 bases at J, with 5 bases between. CDR3 length equals 14 residues. Germline lookup yields CDR1 KGHSH and CDR2 LQKENI. The chain's CDR3 is CASSPAHSGNTIYF. CDR3 DNA sequence: TGTGCCAGCTCACCAGCGCACTCTGGAAACACCATATATTTT.

The J gene is TRBJ2-5, the V gene TRBV7-9; TRBD2 agrees at 7 bases. The trim removed 7 bases at V and 1 base at J, leaving 6 bases unmatched. From germline, CDR1 is SEHNR and CDR2 FQNEAQ (reference sequence). This CDR3 is built from 14 residues. The CDR3 sequence: CASNTLAGQETQYF. Written as DNA, the CDR3 is TGTGCCAGCAACACCTTAGCGGGCCAAGAGACCCAGTACTTC.

The sample holds one count of this clonotype. The genes are TRBV20-1 and TRBJ2-3; TRBD2 agrees at 10 bases. The CDR3 is 19 residues long. Trimming took 0 bases from V and 2 from J; bases not matched to a gene: 14. Germline loops: CDR1 DFQATT, CDR2 SNEGSKA (reference sequence). The CDR3 bases are TGCAGTGCTAGAGATAAGGCTAGCGGGAGTCTTGTGCTCACAGATACGCAGTATTTT. It is translated as CSARDKASGSLVLTDTQYF.

This clonotype has a count of ten or more. The chain employs TRBV4-3 and TRBJ2-7, with D tentatively TRBD1 (5 bases). From germline, CDR1 is LGHNA and CDR2 YSLEER. Trimming took 0 bases from V and 3 from J, leaving 15 bases between them. The CDR3 is 16 residues long. The CDR3 nucleotides read TGCGCCAGCAGCCAAGAAAGGGCAGGGTATAACTACGAGCAGTACTTC. It is translated as CASSQERAGYNYEQYF.

The V call is TRBV9, the J call TRBJ1-1; no firm D call. The germline CDR1 and CDR2 sequences are SGDLS and YYNGEE. The CDR3 is made up of 13 amino acids. Trimming shortened V by 1 base and J by 0 bases, and 4 bases separated the two germline ends. The CDR3 DNA is TGTGCCAGCAGCGTAATCTTGAACACTGAAGCTTTCTTT. Translating it yields CASSVILNTEAFF. Full variable domain (rest looked up from reference TRBV9 and TRBJ1-1): DSGVTQTPKHLITATGQRVTLRCSPRSGDLSVYWYQQSLDQGLQFLIQYYNGEERAKGNILERFSAQQFPDLHSELNLSSLELGDSALYFCASSVILNTEAFFGQGTRLTVV.

This clonotype showed up just a few times. The V and J genes are TRBV7-9 and TRBJ2-1, with D possibly matching TRBD1 (5 bases). The V end was cut by 8 bases, the J end by 5 bases, with 10 bases between. The germline V gene encodes CDR1 SEHNR and CDR2 FQNEAQ (reference sequence). There are 12 residues in the CDR3. The CDR3 region is CASVSGNNEQFF. DNA of the CDR3: TGTGCCAGCGTCTCAGGGAACAATGAGCAGTTCTTC.

This clonotype was seen a handful of times. The V gene is TRBV18, the J gene TRBJ2-1, with a weak D call TRBD2 (5 bases). Trimming stripped 6 bases from V and 0 bases from J, with 18 bases between. The CDR3 is made up of 17 amino acids. Germline loops: CDR1 KGHSH, CDR2 LQKENI. The CDR3 region has the DNA TGTGCCAGCTCCCCGCTGAGGAAGCGGAGCTCCTACAATGAGCAGTTCTTC. It translates to CASSPLRKRSSYNEQFF.

The chain has TRBV12-3 or TRBV12-4 and TRBJ2-3; no clear D. The V gene lost 3 bases and the J gene lost 2 bases, with 9 bases spanning the gap. CDR3 length equals 14 residues. Here the CDR3 DNA reads TGTGCCAGCAGTTTTATGGCCCCCACAGATACGCAGTATTTT. Residues: CASSFMAPTDTQYF.

The gene calls are TRBV7-8 and TRBJ1-6; 7 nucleotides line up with TRBD1. CDR3 size: 16 residues. With 7 bases clipped from V and 7 bases from J, the junction kept 13 bases outside the gene matches. Germline CDR1 and CDR2: SGHVS and FQNEAQ. The CDR3 coding sequence is TGTGCCAGCACCATAGGGGGCACCTCAGGAAATTCACCCCTCCACTTT. Amino acid sequence: CASTIGGTSGNSPLHF.

This clonotype was counted only a few times. The chain recombines TRBV6-6 with TRBJ1-5, with D hard to call. Germline V CDR1 and CDR2: MNHNY, SVGAGI (reference sequence). The CDR3 contains 13 residues. V was pared by 6 bases and J by 0 bases, with 6 bases between. In DNA form, the CDR3 reads TGTGCCAGCAGGGGAGATAGCAATCAGCCCCAGCATTTT. Translation: CASRGDSNQPQHF.

The rearrangement uses TRBV6-2 or TRBV6-3 and TRBJ2-1; possible D gene TRBD1, 5 bases. The CDR3 spans 13 residues. Per germline, CDR1 MNHEY and CDR2 SVGEGT. With 5 bases removed from V and 10 bases from J, the gap between germline ends came to 15 bases. DNA of the CDR3: TGTGCCAGCAGTAAGGCTGGGGCCTGGGAGCAGTTCTTC. Translated, it gives CASSKAGAWEQFF.

This chain uses TRBV19 with TRBJ2-6; no reliable D call. Trimming left V 6 bases short and J 1 base short, with 7 bases between. This CDR3 has 14 residues. The germline gives CDR1 LNHDA, CDR2 SQIVND (reference sequence). CDR3 in DNA: TGTGCCAGTAGCCACCTTTCTGGGGCCAACGTCCTGACTTTC. Amino acids: CASSHLSGANVLTF. The variable domain in full, with the rest retrieved from reference TRBV19 and TRBJ2-6, is DGGITQSPKYLFRKEGQNVTLSCEQNLNHDAMYWYRQDPGQGLRLIYYSQIVNDFQKGDIAEGYSVSREKKESFPLTVTSAQKNPTAFYLCASSHLSGANVLTFGAGSRLTVL.

This clonotype was counted ten times or more. The chain employs TRBV5-5 and TRBJ1-1; no definite D call. V gave up 2 bases and J gave up 0 bases, with 2 bases separating them. Germline V lookup: CDR1 SGHKS, CDR2 YYEKEE (reference sequence). This CDR3 region has 12 residues. Here the CDR3 reads CASSFMNTEAFF. CDR3 DNA sequence: TGTGCCAGCAGCTTTATGAACACTGAAGCTTTCTTT.

The chain carries TRBV27 and TRBJ1-6; D ambiguous. This CDR3 is built from 13 residues. The germline CDR1 and CDR2 sequences are MNHEY and SMNVEV (reference sequence). Deletions cut 7 bases from V and 6 bases from J, with 10 bases between. The CDR3 protein is CASKPDFNSPLHF. Here the CDR3 DNA reads TGTGCCAGCAAGCCGGATTTTAATTCACCCCTCCACTTT.

This clonotype was counted ten times or more. The rearrangement links TRBV7-2 to TRBJ2-1; the match to TRBD2 covers 11 bases. Germline lookup yields CDR1 SGHTA and CDR2 FQGNSA. V shed 6 bases, J shed 5 bases, and the junction held 0 bases outside the gene matches. The CDR3 covers 13 residues. CDR3 residues: CASRLAGDNEQFF. Here the CDR3 DNA reads TGTGCCAGCAGACTAGCGGGAGACAATGAGCAGTTCTTC.